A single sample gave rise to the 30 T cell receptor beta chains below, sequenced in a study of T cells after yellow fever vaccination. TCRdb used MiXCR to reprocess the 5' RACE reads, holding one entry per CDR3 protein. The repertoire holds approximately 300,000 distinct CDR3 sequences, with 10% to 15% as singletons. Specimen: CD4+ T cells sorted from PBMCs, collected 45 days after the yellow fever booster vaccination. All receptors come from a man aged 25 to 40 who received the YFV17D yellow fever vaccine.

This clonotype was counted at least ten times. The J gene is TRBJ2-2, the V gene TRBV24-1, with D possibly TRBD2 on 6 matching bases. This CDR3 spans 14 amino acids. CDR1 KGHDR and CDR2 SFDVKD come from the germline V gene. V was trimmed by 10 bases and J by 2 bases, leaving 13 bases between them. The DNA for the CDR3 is TGTGCCACTCGCCCGGGAGCTAACACCGGGGAGCTGTTTTTT. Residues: CATRPGANTGELFF.

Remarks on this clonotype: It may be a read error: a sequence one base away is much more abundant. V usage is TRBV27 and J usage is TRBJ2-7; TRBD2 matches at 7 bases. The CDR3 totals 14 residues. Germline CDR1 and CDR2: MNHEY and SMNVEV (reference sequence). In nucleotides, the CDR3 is TGTGCCAGCAGTTTAACGGGGGGAGTCTACGAGAAGTACTTC. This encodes CASSLTGGVYEKYF.

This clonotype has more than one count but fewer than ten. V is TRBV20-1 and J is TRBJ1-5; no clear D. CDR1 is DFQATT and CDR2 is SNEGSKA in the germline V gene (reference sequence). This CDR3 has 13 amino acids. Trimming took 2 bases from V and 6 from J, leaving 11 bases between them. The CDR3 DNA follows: TGCAGTGCTAGAAAATCTCAGGTTCAGCCCCAGCATTTT. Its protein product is CSARKSQVQPQHF.

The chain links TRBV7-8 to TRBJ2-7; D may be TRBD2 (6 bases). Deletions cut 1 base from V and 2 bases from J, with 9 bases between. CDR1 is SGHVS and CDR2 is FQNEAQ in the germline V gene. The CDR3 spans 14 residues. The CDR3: CASSLDPGAYEQYF. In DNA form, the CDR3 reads TGTGCCAGCAGCTTAGACCCGGGGGCCTACGAGCAGTACTTC.

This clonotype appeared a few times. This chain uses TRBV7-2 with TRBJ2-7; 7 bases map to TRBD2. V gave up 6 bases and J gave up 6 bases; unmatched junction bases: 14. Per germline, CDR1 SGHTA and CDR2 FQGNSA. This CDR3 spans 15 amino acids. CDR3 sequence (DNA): TGTGCCAGCAGGCCGGGGGGAGGGGCCCCTTTCGAGCAGTACTTC. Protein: CASRPGGGAPFEQYF.

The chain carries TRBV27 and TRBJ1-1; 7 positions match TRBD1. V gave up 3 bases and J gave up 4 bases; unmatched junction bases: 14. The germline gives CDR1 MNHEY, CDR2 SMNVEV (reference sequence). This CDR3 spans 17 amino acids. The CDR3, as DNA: TGTGCCAGCAGTTTCCTATCCCCGACAGGGCTTATCACTGAAGCTTTCTTT. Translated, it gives CASSFLSPTGLITEAFF.

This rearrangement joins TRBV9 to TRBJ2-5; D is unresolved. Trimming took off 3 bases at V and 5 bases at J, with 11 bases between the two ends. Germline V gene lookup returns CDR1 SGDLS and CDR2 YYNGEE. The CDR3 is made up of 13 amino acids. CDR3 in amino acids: CASSGPLPETQYF. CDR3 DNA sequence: TGTGCCAGCAGCGGCCCCCTTCCGGAGACCCAGTACTTC.

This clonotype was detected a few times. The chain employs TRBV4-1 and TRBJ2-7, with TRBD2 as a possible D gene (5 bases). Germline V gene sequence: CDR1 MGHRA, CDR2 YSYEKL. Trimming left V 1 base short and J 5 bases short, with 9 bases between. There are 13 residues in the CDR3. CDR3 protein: CASSQGVGDEQYF. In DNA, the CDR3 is TGCGCCAGCAGCCAAGGGGTGGGAGACGAGCAGTACTTC.

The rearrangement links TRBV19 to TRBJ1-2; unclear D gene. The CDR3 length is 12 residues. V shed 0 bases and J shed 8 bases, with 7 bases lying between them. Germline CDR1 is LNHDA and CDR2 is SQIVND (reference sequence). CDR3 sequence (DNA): TGTGCCAGTAGTATAGATTACAAAGGCTACACCTTC. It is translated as CASSIDYKGYTF.

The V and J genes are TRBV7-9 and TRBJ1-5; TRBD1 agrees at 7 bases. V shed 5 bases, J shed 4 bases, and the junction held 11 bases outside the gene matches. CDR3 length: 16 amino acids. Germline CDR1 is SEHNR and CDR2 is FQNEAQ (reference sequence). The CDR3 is CASSLGRGHGNQPQHF. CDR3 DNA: TGTGCCAGCAGCCTGGGGAGGGGGCATGGTAATCAGCCCCAGCATTTT.

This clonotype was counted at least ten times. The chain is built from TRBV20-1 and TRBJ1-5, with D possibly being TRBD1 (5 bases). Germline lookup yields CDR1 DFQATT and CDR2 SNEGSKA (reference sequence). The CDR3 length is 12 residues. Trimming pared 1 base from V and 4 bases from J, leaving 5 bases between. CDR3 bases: TGCAGTGCTAGAGGGGGGAATCAGCCCCAGCATTTT. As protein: CSARGGNQPQHF.

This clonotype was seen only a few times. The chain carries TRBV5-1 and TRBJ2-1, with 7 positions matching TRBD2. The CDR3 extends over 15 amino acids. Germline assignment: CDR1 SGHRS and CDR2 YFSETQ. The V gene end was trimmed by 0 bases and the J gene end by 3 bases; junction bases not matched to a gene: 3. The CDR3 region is CASSLAASGYNEQFF. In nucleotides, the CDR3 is TGCGCCAGCAGCTTGGCGGCTAGCGGCTACAATGAGCAGTTCTTC. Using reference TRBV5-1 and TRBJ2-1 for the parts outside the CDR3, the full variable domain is KAGVTQTPRYLIKTRGQQVTLSCSPISGHRSVSWYQQTPGQGLQFLFEYFSETQRNKGNFPGRFSGRQFSNSRSEMNVSTLELGDSALYLCASSLAASGYNEQFFGPGTRLTVL.

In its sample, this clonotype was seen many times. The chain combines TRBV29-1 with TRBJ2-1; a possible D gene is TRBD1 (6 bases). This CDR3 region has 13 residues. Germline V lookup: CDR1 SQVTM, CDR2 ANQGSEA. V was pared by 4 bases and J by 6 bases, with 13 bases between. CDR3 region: CSVGRGWVNEQFF. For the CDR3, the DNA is TGCAGCGTTGGTAGGGGGTGGGTCAATGAGCAGTTCTTC.

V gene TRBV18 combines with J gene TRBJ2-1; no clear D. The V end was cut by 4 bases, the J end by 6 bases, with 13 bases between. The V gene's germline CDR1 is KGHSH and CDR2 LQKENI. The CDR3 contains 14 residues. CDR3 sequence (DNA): TGTGCCAGCTCACGACCGTCCGGGTTCAATGAGCAGTTCTTC. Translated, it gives CASSRPSGFNEQFF.

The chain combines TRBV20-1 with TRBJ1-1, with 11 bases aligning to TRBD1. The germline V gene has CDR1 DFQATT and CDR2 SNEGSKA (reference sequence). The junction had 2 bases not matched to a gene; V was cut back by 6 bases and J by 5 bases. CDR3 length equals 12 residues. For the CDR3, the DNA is TGCAGTGCGGGGGACAGGGGGACTGAAGCTTTCTTT. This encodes CSAGDRGTEAFF.

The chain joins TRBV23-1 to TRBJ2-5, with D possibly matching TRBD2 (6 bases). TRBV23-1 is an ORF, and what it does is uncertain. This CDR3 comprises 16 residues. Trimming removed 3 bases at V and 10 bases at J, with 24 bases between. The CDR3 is CASSHGVAGSGEDQYF. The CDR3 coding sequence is TGCGCCAGCAGTCATGGTGTGGCAGGGAGTGGGGAGGACCAGTACTTC.

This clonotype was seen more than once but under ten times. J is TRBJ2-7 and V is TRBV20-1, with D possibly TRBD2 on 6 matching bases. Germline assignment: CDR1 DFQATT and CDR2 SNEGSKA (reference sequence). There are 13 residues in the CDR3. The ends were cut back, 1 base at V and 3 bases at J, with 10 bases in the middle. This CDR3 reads CSARVGGLYEQYF. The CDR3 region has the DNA TGCAGTGCTAGAGTGGGGGGACTCTACGAGCAGTACTTC.

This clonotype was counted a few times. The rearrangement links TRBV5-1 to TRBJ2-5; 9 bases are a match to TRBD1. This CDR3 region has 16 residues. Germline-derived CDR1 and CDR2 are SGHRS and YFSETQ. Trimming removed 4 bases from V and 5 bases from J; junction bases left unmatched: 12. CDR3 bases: TGCGCCAGCAGCCTGATGATGTTGGGACAGGGCGAGACCCAGTACTTC. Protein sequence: CASSLMMLGQGETQYF.

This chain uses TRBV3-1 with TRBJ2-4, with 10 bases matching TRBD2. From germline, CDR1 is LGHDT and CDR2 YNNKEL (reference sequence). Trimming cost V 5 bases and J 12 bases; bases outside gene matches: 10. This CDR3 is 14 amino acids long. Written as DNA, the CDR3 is TGTGCCAGCAGCGATATCCCTAGCGGGAGCCATCAGTACTTC. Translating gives CASSDIPSGSHQYF.

In DNA, the CDR3 is TGTGCCAGCAGCGTAGAAAGCGGAGGTGGGAGGGTCTGGCGTTCCACAGATACGCAGTATTTT. This sequence encodes CASSVESGGGRVWRSTDTQYF. This chain uses TRBV9 with TRBJ2-3; 7 bases fit TRBD2. J was trimmed by 2 bases and V by 0 bases; bases with no gene match: 21. The germline V gene has CDR1 SGDLS and CDR2 YYNGEE. The CDR3 consists of 21 residues.

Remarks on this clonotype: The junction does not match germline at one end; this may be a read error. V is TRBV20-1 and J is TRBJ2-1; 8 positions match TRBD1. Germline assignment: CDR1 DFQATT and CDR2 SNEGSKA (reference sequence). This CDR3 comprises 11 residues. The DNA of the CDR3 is TGCAGTGCTAGAGGGCGGGACAGGTCACTCTTC. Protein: CSARGRDRSLF.

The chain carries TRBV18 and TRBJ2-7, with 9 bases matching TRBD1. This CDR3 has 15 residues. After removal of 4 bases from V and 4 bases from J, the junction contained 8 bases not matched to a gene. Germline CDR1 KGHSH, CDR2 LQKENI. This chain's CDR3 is CASSRPGQGTYEQYF. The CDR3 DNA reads TGTGCCAGCTCACGACCGGGACAGGGTACTTACGAGCAGTACTTC.

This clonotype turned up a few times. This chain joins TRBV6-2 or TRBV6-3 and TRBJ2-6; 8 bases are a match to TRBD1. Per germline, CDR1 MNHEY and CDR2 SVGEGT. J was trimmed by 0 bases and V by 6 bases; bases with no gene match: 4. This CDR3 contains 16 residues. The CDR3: CASRAGGSSGANVLTF. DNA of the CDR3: TGTGCCAGCAGGGCAGGGGGCAGCTCTGGGGCCAACGTCCTGACTTTC.

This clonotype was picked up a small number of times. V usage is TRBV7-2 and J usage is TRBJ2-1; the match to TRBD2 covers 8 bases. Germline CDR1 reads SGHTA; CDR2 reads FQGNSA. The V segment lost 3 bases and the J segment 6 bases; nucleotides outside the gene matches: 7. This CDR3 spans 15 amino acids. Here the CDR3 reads CASSFRRGTSNEQFF. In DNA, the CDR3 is TGTGCCAGCAGCTTCCGAAGGGGGACTAGCAATGAGCAGTTCTTC.

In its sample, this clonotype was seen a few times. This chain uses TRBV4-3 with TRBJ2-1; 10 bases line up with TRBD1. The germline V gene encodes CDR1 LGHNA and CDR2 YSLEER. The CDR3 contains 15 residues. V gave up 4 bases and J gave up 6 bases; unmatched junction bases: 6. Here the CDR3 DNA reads TGCGCCAGCAGCCGGTGGTGGACAGGGGGCAATGAGCAGTTCTTC. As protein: CASSRWWTGGNEQFF.

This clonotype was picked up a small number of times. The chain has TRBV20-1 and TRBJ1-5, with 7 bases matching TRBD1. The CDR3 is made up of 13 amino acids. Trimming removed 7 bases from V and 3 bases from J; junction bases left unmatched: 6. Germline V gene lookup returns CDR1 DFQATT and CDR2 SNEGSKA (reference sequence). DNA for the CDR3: TGCAGTGTAGCACAGGGGCCCAATCAGCCCCAGCATTTT. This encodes CSVAQGPNQPQHF.

As DNA, the CDR3 is TGCGCCAGCTCCGGGACTAGCGTCTATGAGCAGTTCTTC. Protein: CASSGTSVYEQFF. V usage is TRBV10-1 and J usage is TRBJ2-1, with 10 bases lining up with TRBD2. The CDR3 is made up of 13 amino acids. Trimming cost V 8 bases and J 8 bases; bases outside gene matches: 6. In germline, CDR1 is WNHNN, CDR2 SYGVQD (reference sequence).

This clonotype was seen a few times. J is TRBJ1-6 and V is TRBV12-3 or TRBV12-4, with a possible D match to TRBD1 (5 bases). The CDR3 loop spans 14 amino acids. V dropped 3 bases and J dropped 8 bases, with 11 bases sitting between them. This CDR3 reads CASSFGREYSPLHF. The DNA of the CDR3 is TGTGCCAGCAGTTTCGGCAGGGAATATTCACCCCTCCACTTT.

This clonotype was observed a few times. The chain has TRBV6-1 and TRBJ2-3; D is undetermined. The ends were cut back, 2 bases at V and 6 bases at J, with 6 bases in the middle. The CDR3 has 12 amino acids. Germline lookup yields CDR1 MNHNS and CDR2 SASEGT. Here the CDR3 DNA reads TGTGCCAGCAGTGAACTCAGGGATACGCAGTATTTT. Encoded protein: CASSELRDTQYF.

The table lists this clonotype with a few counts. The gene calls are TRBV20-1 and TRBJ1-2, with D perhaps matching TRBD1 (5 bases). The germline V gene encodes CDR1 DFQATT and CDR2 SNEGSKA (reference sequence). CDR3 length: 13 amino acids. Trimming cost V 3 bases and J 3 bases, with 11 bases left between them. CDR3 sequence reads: CSARLRGYYGYTF. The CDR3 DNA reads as TGCAGTGCTAGGTTAAGGGGATACTATGGCTACACCTTC.